One sample yielded the 21 T cell receptor beta chains listed below, sequenced in a study of graft-versus-host responses after intestinal transplantation. Data came from immunoSEQ multiplex PCR; TCRdb stores just in-frame clones and leaves some out. The profile shows thousands of clones, over 90% of them singletons. The specimen was PBMCs, collected 11 days after intestinal transplantation. The source is a human patient who received an intestinal transplant, so some T cells may come from the graft donor.

This clone was recorded a few times. At one end, the junction sequence differs from germline, possibly due to a read error. The rearrangement links TRBV19 to TRBJ1-1; D remains ambiguous. The CDR3 contains 13 residues. The germline CDR1 and CDR2 sequences are LNHDA and SQIVND (reference sequence). The CDR3 loop is CASRIGGQDEAFF. The CDR3 nucleotides read TGTGCCAGTAGAATAGGCGGGCAGGATGAAGCTTTCTTT.

The chain links TRBV18 to TRBJ1-5; no clear D. V was trimmed by 0 bases and J by 4 bases, leaving 10 bases between them. CDR3 size: 15 residues. Germline CDR1 reads KGHSH; CDR2 reads LQKENI. The CDR3 is CASSPPDLTNQPQHF. CDR3 sequence (DNA): TGTGCCAGCTCACCACCGGACCTAACGAATCAGCCCCAGCATTTT.

This clone is a singleton in its sample. The J gene is TRBJ2-5, the V gene TRBV5-1; 11 bases agree with TRBD2. With 2 bases clipped from V and 5 bases from J, the junction kept 8 bases outside the gene matches. This CDR3 comprises 16 residues. Germline CDR1 reads SGHRS; CDR2 reads YFSETQ. In nucleotides, the CDR3 is TGCGCCAGCAGCTTAAGTCAACTAGCGGGAGTCGAGACCCAGTACTTC. It specifies CASSLSQLAGVETQYF.

The chain couples TRBV2 to TRBJ2-3; TRBD2 agrees at 9 bases. Germline loops: CDR1 SNHLY, CDR2 FYNNEI. J gave up 4 bases and V 3 bases, and 8 bases lay outside the gene matches. The CDR3 is made up of 16 amino acids. CDR3 region: CASSDSRSGSSDTQYF. DNA for the CDR3: TGTGCCAGCAGTGACAGCCGTAGCGGGAGTTCAGATACGCAGTATTTT.

V is TRBV7-6 and J is TRBJ1-2; perhaps TRBD1 as D (6 bases). V was pared by 3 bases and J by 4 bases, with 12 bases between. The CDR3 totals 14 residues. CDR1 and CDR2 from the germline V gene are SGHVS and FNYEAQ. The CDR3: CASSLRQAPYGYTF. The DNA for the CDR3 is TGTGCCAGCAGCTTGAGACAGGCTCCCTATGGCTACACCTTC.

Of note for this clone: The junction departs from germline at one end; a sequencing error may be responsible. At the DNA level, this CDR3 is encoded by other sequences in the same sample as well. This sequence joins TRBV11-3 and TRBJ2-2, with TRBD2 matching 15 bases. The CDR3 spans 16 residues. Germline V gene sequence: CDR1 SGHNT, CDR2 YENEEA. CDR3 DNA sequence: TGTGCCAGCAGCGAAGGACTAGCGGGAGGGCCCGGAGAGCTGTTTTTT. Translated: CASSEGLAGGPGELFF.

V and J are TRBV5-1 and TRBJ2-1; 8 bases line up with TRBD2. CDR3 size: 13 residues. Trimming took 3 bases from V and 9 from J; bases not matched to a gene: 5. Germline CDR1 reads SGHRS; CDR2 reads YFSETQ. CDR3 DNA: TGCGCCAGCAGCTGGCTAGCGGGCGGTGAGCAGTTCTTC. It is translated as CASSWLAGGEQFF.

The chain joins TRBV7-8 to TRBJ1-4, with 10 bases identical to TRBD1. CDR3 length: 15 amino acids. Germline V gene data show CDR1 as SGHVS and CDR2 as FQNEAQ. Trimming took 4 bases from V and 6 from J; bases not matched to a gene: 5. CDR3 sequence: CASSWTDRGDEKLFF. DNA of the CDR3: TGTGCCAGCAGCTGGACGGACAGGGGGGATGAAAAACTGTTTTTT.

CDR3 loop: CASSWRGGDTSYEQYF. CDR3 in DNA: TGCGCCAGCAGCTGGCGCGGGGGGGACACCTCCTACGAGCAGTACTTC. The chain couples TRBV5-1 to TRBJ2-7, with TRBD2 matching 9 bases. The CDR3 loop spans 16 amino acids. The trim removed 3 bases at V and 0 bases at J, leaving 7 bases unmatched. Germline-derived CDR1 and CDR2 are SGHRS and YFSETQ.

This chain joins TRBV2 and TRBJ2-2; D remains unclear. CDR1 and CDR2 from the germline V gene are SNHLY and FYNNEI. Deletions cut 5 bases from V and 5 bases from J, with 12 bases between. The CDR3 runs 14 residues. The CDR3 coding sequence is TGTGCCAGCAGTCCTGACGACGAGACCGGGGAGCTGTTTTTT. It specifies CASSPDDETGELFF.

The rearrangement links TRBV4-1 to TRBJ2-5; no clear D gene. Trimming shortened V by 1 base and J by 2 bases, and 11 bases separated the two germline ends. The CDR3 consists of 15 residues. Per germline, CDR1 MGHRA and CDR2 YSYEKL. The CDR3 bases are TGCGCCAGCAGCCAAGGTCCCGACTTACAAGAGACCCAGTACTTC. Translating gives CASSQGPDLQETQYF.

This chain uses TRBV11-2 with TRBJ2-6; maybe TRBD2 (5 bases). V lost 5 bases, J lost 5 bases, and 25 bases lay in between. The length of the CDR3 is 19 residues. Germline CDR1 reads SGHAT; CDR2 reads FQNNGV. CDR3 in amino acids: CASSRLLTSNKSRANVLTF. As DNA, the CDR3 is TGTGCCAGCAGCAGACTACTAACAAGCAACAAAAGTCGGGCCAACGTCCTGACTTTC. Full variable domain (outside the CDR3, taken from reference TRBV11-2 and TRBJ2-6): EAGVAQSPRYKIIEKRQSVAFWCNPISGHATLYWYQQILGQGPKLLIQFQNNGVVDDSQLPKDRFSAERLKGVDSTLKIQPAKLEDSAVYLCASSRLLTSNKSRANVLTFGAGSRLTVL.

This chain links TRBV9 with TRBJ2-1; 10 nucleotides line up with TRBD2. Per germline, CDR1 SGDLS and CDR2 YYNGEE. The CDR3 sequence is 17 residues long. With V trimmed by 3 bases and J by 2 bases, 8 bases remained unmatched. The CDR3, as DNA: TGTGCCAGCAGCGCCGACTCGCTAGCGGGAGCCTACAATGAGCAGTTCTTC. Translated, it gives CASSADSLAGAYNEQFF.

This chain links TRBV10-1 with TRBJ2-2; D is ambiguous. Germline V gives CDR1 WNHNN, CDR2 SYGVQD (reference sequence). The CDR3 totals 12 residues. The ends were cut back, 0 bases at V and 6 bases at J, with 2 bases in the middle. CDR3 loop: CASSESSGELFF. The CDR3 nucleotides are TGCGCCAGCAGTGAGTCCTCCGGGGAGCTGTTTTTT.

This clone was detected only once. The V gene is TRBV4-3, the J gene TRBJ1-2, with D perhaps TRBD1 (5 bases). Trimming stripped 3 bases from V and 5 bases from J, with 13 bases between. The CDR3 has 14 residues. Germline values: CDR1 LGHNA, CDR2 YSLEER. CDR3 amino acids: CASSHLGTVYGYTF. The CDR3 DNA reads TGCGCCAGCAGCCACCTCGGGACGGTTTATGGCTACACCTTC.

The rearrangement links TRBV2 to TRBJ1-5; D ambiguous. CDR1 is SNHLY, CDR2 FYNNEI, per germline. CDR3 length: 15 amino acids. The V and J ends lost 9 bases and 5 bases respectively, with 20 bases between them. CDR3 sequence reads: CASRTGHWGYQPQHF. DNA for the CDR3: TGTGCCAGTAGGACGGGCCATTGGGGTTATCAGCCCCAGCATTTT. Filled out from reference TRBV2 and TRBJ1-5, the complete variable domain reads EPEVTQTPSHQVTQMGQEVILRCVPISNHLYFYWYRQILGQKVEFLVSFYNNEISEKSEIFDDQFSVERPDGSNFTLKIRSTKLEDSAMYFCASRTGHWGYQPQHFGDGTRLSIL.

The chain employs TRBV30 and TRBJ1-1; D is unclear. Germline values: CDR1 GTSNPN, CDR2 SVGIG (reference sequence). The CDR3 contains 14 residues. The V and J ends lost 0 bases and 2 bases respectively, with 10 bases between them. The CDR3: CAWSVTVANTEAFF. CDR3 bases: TGTGCCTGGAGTGTAACGGTAGCAAACACTGAAGCTTTCTTT.

The rearrangement joins TRBV6-1 to TRBJ2-7, with 8 bases aligning to TRBD2. In germline, CDR1 is MNHNS, CDR2 SASEGT. The CDR3 contains 14 residues. Unmatched junction bases numbered 8, after V lost 6 bases and J lost 4 bases. The CDR3 is CASRGKLAAYEQYF. CDR3 coding DNA: TGTGCCAGCAGGGGAAAACTAGCGGCGTACGAGCAGTACTTC.

A single count supports this clone. The chain is built from TRBV5-4 and TRBJ2-3; the D is unclear. Per the germline V gene, CDR1 is SGHNT and CDR2 is YYREEE (reference sequence). V lost 0 bases and J lost 14, with 13 bases in between. The CDR3 is 12 amino acids. The CDR3 bases are TGTGCCAGCAGCTTGGATGTTGGCACGGGGTATTTT. It encodes CASSLDVGTGYF.

This clone showed up just once. V usage is TRBV11-2 and J usage is TRBJ2-1, with D possibly being TRBD2 (6 bases). Germline V gene data show CDR1 as SGHAT and CDR2 as FQNNGV. The CDR3 runs 16 residues. Trimming removed 4 bases at V and 6 bases at J, with 19 bases between. The CDR3: CASSYSYGSMSNEQFF. In DNA form, the CDR3 reads TGTGCCAGCAGCTACTCTTACGGGAGTATGAGCAATGAGCAGTTCTTC.

The V call is TRBV27, the J call TRBJ1-4, with D possibly matching TRBD1 (5 bases). The CDR3 spans 15 residues. Trimming took off 0 bases at V and 0 bases at J, with 5 bases between the two ends. Germline lookup yields CDR1 MNHEY and CDR2 SMNVEV (reference sequence). In DNA form, the CDR3 reads TGTGCCAGCAGTTTATCGGACACAACTAATGAAAAACTGTTTTTT. Protein: CASSLSDTTNEKLFF.